Sample share makes the clone carrying this T cell receptor beta chain medium-sized. The antigen remains undetermined. This specimen belongs to a study of spatial heterogeneity in lung cancer. Study at large: Every unique TCR and UMI combination, on average, appeared more than ten times in raw reads.

Every cDNA TCR molecule received its own unique molecular identifier. TCRdb used MiXCR to reprocess the 5' RACE reads, holding one entry per CDR3 protein. The sample holds 20,000 to 25,000 distinct CDR3 sequences, approximately 10% seen once. This CDR3 contains 15 residues. The germline V gene encodes CDR1 SNHLY and CDR2 FYNNEI. V was trimmed by 6 bases and J by 3 bases, leaving 17 bases between them. Noted time point: sample taken at primary tumor resection. Unsorted samples of tumor, nontumor lung or frozen PBMC had their whole RNA sequenced. Study-level findings and limits: Of tumor T cells, an estimated coverage of around 7% was reached for alpha chains and approximately 12% for beta chains. Tracking of tumor mutation counts was seen in expanded intratumoral alpha and beta TCR counts.

The clonotype originates from a male donor with early-stage non-small cell lung cancer. This sequence joins TRBV2 and TRBJ2-5; maybe TRBD1 (6 bases). Sample: lung tumor tissue, taken at surgery. Written as DNA, the CDR3 is TGTGCCAGCAGGTCTTTTGGTACAGGGAAAGAGACCCAGTACTTC. It codes for CASRSFGTGKETQYF.